The 4 T cell receptor beta chains given below trace back to one sample, sequenced in a study of cytomegalovirus exposure and HLA in healthy donors. 60 Vbeta and 13 Jbeta primers were used in PCR. Using immunoSEQ multiplex PCR, the repertoire was profiled, and TCRdb retains in-frame clones only, with some absent. The sample yields 200,000 to 250,000 clones, around 80% seen once. The specimen sequenced was PBMCs. Source of these receptors: a man aged 18 to 30 in good health and CMV-seronegative.

This chain joins TRBV2 and TRBJ1-3, with D possibly TRBD1 on 6 matching bases. V shed 6 bases and J shed 0 bases, with 9 bases lying between them. The CDR3 loop spans 14 amino acids. Per the germline V gene, CDR1 is SNHLY and CDR2 is FYNNEI. CDR3 in DNA: TGTGCCAGCAGGACAGGCCACTCTGGAAACACCATATATTTT. It yields the protein CASRTGHSGNTIYF.

This clone was seen a handful of times. The CDR3 sequence is CASSYSTGVGTEAFF. CDR3 DNA sequence: TGTGCCAGCAGTTACTCGACAGGGGTGGGCACTGAAGCTTTCTTT. The chain links TRBV6-5 to TRBJ1-1; 8 bases are a match to TRBD1. The CDR3 is 15 amino acids. CDR1 MNHEY and CDR2 SVGAGI come from the germline V gene. The V segment lost 0 bases and the J segment 4 bases; nucleotides outside the gene matches: 4.

This rearrangement joins TRBV6-5 to TRBJ2-2; D perhaps matches TRBD1 (6 bases). The CDR3 spans 15 residues. Trimming shortened V by 6 bases and J by 14 bases, and 25 bases separated the two germline ends. The germline V gene encodes CDR1 MNHEY and CDR2 SVGAGI. This CDR3 reads CASSPPGFQGGSLFF. The CDR3 nucleotides are TGTGCCAGCAGCCCCCCAGGTTTCCAAGGGGGATCTCTGTTTTTT.

This clone was seen more than once but under ten times. CDR3 sequence: CASRITANTEAFF. For the CDR3, the DNA is TGTGCCAGCAGAATAACAGCGAACACTGAAGCTTTCTTT. This chain joins TRBV6-1 and TRBJ1-1, with D hard to call. V was shortened by 6 bases and J by 1 base, with 9 bases between the two germline ends. The CDR3 spans 13 residues. In germline, CDR1 is MNHNS, CDR2 SASEGT.